The 4 T cell receptor beta chains in this list originate from one sample, sequenced in a study of T-cell memory formation after mild COVID-19. TCRdb passed the 5' RACE reads through MiXCR, listing each CDR3 protein once. The profile shows fewer than 550,000 distinct CDR3 sequences, 20% of them singletons. The specimen sequenced was PBMCs or a T cell subset sorted from them (not recorded which). Receptor source: an adult woman who had mild COVID-19 (a few samples of this study predate the infection). Cell type and time point are not known.

The J gene is TRBJ1-5, the V gene TRBV12-3 or TRBV12-4, with D unresolved. The CDR3 runs to 14 residues. V was clipped by 5 bases and J by 6 bases, with 14 bases between them. In nucleotides, the CDR3 is TGTGCCAGCAGTCCAAGGGTGGGGTCTCAGCCCCAGCATTTT. Translation: CASSPRVGSQPQHF.

The chain links TRBV7-9 to TRBJ2-5; TRBD1 is a possible D gene (6 bases). CDR3 length: 16 residues. Trimming took 5 bases from V and 1 from J, leaving 17 bases between them. The V gene's germline CDR1 is SEHNR and CDR2 FQNEAQ (reference sequence). The CDR3 spells CASSPPQGSSQETQYF. CDR3 nucleotides: TGTGCCAGCAGCCCCCCCCAGGGGAGTAGCCAAGAGACCCAGTACTTC.

This clonotype has only one observation. The V and J genes are TRBV12-3 or TRBV12-4 and TRBJ1-1; D might be TRBD1 (5 bases). CDR3 size: 13 residues. Trimming stripped 5 bases from V and 8 bases from J, with 15 bases between. The CDR3 DNA reads as TGTGCCAGCAGTCCCACGGGACGGGCGGAAGCTTTCTTT. This gives the protein CASSPTGRAEAFF.

The chain combines TRBV6-5 with TRBJ1-1; D remains ambiguous. Per germline, CDR1 MNHEY and CDR2 SVGAGI. The V gene lost 8 bases and the J gene lost 1 base, with 14 bases spanning the gap. This CDR3 comprises 14 residues. The CDR3 is CASAPSAGNTEAFF. The CDR3 DNA reads as TGTGCCAGCGCCCCCTCGGCTGGGAACACTGAAGCTTTCTTT.